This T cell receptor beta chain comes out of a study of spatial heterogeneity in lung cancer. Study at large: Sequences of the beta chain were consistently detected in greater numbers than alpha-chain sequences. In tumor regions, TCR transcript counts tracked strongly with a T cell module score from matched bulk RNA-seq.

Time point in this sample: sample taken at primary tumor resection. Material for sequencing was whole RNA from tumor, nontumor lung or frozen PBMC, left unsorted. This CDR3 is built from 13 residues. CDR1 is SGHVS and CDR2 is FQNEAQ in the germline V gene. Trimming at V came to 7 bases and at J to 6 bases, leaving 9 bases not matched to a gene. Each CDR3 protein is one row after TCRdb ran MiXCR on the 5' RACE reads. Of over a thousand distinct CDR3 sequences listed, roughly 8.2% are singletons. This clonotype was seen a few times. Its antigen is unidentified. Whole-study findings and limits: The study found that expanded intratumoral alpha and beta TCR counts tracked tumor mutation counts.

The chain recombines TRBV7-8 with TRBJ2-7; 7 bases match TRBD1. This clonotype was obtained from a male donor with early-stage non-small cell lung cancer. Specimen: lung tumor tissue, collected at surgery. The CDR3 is CASTNTGEREQYF. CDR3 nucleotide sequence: TGTGCCAGCACTAATACAGGGGAACGCGAGCAGTACTTC.